This T cell receptor (beta chain) was identified in a study of blood T cell repertoires in COVID-19. Whole-study context: The samples span acute and convalescent COVID-19 from the United States, Italy and Spain. T cells, B-cell-depleted T cells, or PBMCs provided the cDNA or gDNA that served as material.

Germline-derived CDR1 and CDR2 are MDHEN and SYDVKM. The V segment lost 3 bases and the J segment 0 bases; nucleotides outside the gene matches: 7. The CDR3 has 16 residues. Original methodology: Amplified reference gene primers provided the basis for estimating nucleated cell counts. Generated by immunoSEQ multiplex PCR, the TCRdb table keeps only in-frame clones and is missing some. The V and J calls and clone size are taken from that table; D and trimming were inferred from the DNA. The sample records 210,000 or so clones, around 83% being singletons. The source of this sequence is a middle-aged man with active or convalescent COVID-19. The rearrangement uses TRBV28 and TRBJ2-7, with TRBD2 identical over 8 bases. The source material was peripheral blood. CDR3 in DNA: TGTGCCAGCAGTTTTCAACTAGCGGCCCTCTCCTACGAGCAGTACTTC. It encodes CASSFQLAALSYEQYF.